This TCR beta chain was observed in a study of CD4 T cells in relation to SARS-CoV-2 and coronaviruses. Study-wide background: PBMCs were cultured with antigen for 10 days before TCR beta sequencing. Crossreactive spike epitopes shared across donors were mapped to their HLA restriction. Findings and limits, study-wide: Monoreactive clones expanded significantly more to SARS-CoV-2 than crossreactive clones did.

About this clone: Its antigen is not identified.

The germline V gene encodes CDR1 SGHTA and CDR2 FQGTGA. This CDR3 is 17 amino acids long. J lost 7 bases, V lost 1 base, and 7 bases had no gene match. Assay used: immunoSEQ multiplex PCR; TCRdb lists only in-frame clones, some missing. The data contain approximately 30,000 clones, around two thirds of them singletons. Unexposed donor CD4+ T cells date from about 2011-2018, before the COVID-19 pandemic. The cells were cultured for under 13 days before CD4+ T cells were isolated. Unexposed-donor CD4+ T cells were probed with SARS-CoV-2 S/N and four cold-coronavirus spikes, cells permitting. The chain couples TRBV7-3 to TRBJ2-1, with 13 bases that match TRBD2. The origin of this receptor is a human donor in good health. Sequencing used CD4+ T cells from PBMCs, cultured in vitro. For the CDR3, the DNA is TGTGCCAGCAGCTTAATGACCGGGACTAGCGGGATGAATGAGCAGTTCTTC. It specifies CASSLMTGTSGMNEQFF. The full variable domain, with the rest looked up from reference TRBV7-3 and TRBJ2-1, is GAGVSQTPSNKVTEKGKYVELRCDPISGHTALYWYRQSLGQGPEFLIYFQGTGAADDSGLPNDRFFAVRPEGSVSTLKIQRTERGDSAVYLCASSLMTGTSGMNEQFFGPGTRLTVL.